This T cell receptor beta chain derives from a study of regulatory T cells in long-lasting Graves disease. Combining iRepertoire HTBI primers with Arm-PCR of CDR3 regions, the authors built TCR beta libraries. TCRdb passed the multiplex PCR reads through MiXCR, listing each CDR3 protein once. The data hold about 540,000 distinct CDR3 sequences, with approximately 13% observed a single time. Time point defined: newly diagnosed GD, antithyroid drugs for less than 3 months. The TCR library was made from RNA that had been extracted from PBMCs in TRIzol. This clonotype was observed many times. Separately, the same data were catalogued under a study of T cells in Graves' hyperthyroidism and ophthalmopathy.

This sequence originates from a man aged 25-40 years with Graves disease. The sample in question was peripheral blood mononuclear cells (PBMCs), obtained at new diagnosis, from a patient treated with antithyroid drugs.

Here the CDR3 reads CSGQGSYNEQFF. The CDR3 DNA follows: TGCAGCGGCCAAGGATCCTACAATGAGCAGTTCTTC. This chain connects TRBV29-1 to TRBJ2-1; D not resolved. The CDR3 runs 12 residues. V lost 7 bases to trimming and J lost 1 base, with 8 bases between them. Germline CDR1 is SQVTM and CDR2 is ANQGSEA.